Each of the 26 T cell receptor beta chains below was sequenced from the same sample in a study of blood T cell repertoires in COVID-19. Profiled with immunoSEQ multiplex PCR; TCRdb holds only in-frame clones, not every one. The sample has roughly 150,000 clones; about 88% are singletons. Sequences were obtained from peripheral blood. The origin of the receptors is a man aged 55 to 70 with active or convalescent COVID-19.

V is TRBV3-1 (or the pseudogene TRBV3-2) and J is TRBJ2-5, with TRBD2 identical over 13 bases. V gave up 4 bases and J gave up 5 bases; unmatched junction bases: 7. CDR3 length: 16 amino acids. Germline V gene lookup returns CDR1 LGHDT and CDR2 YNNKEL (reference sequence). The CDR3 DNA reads TGTGCCAGCAGCCCAACTAGCGGGAGGGCCGGTGAGACCCAGTACTTC. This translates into CASSPTSGRAGETQYF.

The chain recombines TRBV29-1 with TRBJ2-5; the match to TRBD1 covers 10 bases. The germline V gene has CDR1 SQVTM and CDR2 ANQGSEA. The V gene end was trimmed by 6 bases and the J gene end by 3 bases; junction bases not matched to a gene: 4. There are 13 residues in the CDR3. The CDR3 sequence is CSVTGTGEETQYF. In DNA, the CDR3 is TGCAGCGTAACCGGGACAGGGGAAGAGACCCAGTACTTC.

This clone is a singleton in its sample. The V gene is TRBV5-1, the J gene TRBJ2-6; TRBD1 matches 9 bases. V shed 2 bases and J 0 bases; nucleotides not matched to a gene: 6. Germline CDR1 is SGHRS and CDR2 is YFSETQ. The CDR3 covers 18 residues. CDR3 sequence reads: CASSLQGADLSGANVLTF. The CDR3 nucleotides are TGCGCCAGCAGCTTACAGGGGGCGGACCTCTCTGGGGCCAACGTCCTGACTTTC.

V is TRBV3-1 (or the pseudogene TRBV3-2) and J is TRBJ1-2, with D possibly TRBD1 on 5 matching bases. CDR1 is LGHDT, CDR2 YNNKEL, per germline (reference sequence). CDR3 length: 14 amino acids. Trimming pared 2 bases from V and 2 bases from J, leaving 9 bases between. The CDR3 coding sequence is TGTGCCAGCAGCCAAACCGACAGAAACTATGGCTACACCTTC. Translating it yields CASSQTDRNYGYTF.

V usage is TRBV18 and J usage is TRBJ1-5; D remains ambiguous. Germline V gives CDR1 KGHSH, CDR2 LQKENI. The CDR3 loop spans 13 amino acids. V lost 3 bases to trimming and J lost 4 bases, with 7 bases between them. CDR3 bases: TGTGCCAGCTCACCCCTGGAGAATCAGCCCCAGCATTTT. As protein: CASSPLENQPQHF.

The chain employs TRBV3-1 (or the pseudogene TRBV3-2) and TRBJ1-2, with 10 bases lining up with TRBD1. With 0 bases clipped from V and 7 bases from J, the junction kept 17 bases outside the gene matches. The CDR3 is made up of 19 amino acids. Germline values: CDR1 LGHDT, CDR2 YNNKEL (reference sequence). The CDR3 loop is CASSQEVETGGAISGGYTF. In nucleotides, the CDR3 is TGTGCCAGCAGCCAAGAAGTTGAGACAGGGGGCGCGATTTCGGGTGGCTACACCTTC.

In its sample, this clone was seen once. Here the CDR3 reads CASSQERGTTYEQYF. CDR3 DNA sequence: TGTGCCAGCAGCCAAGAGAGGGGGACGACCTACGAGCAGTACTTC. The J gene is TRBJ2-7, the V gene TRBV14, with D possibly being TRBD1 (6 bases). This CDR3 has 15 residues. Germline CDR1 and CDR2: SGHDN and FVKESK. Trimming left V 0 bases short and J 2 bases short, with 11 bases between.

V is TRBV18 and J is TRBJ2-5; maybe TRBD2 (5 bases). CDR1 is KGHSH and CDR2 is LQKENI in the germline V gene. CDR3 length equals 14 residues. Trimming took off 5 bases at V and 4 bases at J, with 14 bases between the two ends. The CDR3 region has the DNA TGTGCCAGCTCAACCCCGGGTAGCGCAGAGACCCAGTACTTC. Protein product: CASSTPGSAETQYF.

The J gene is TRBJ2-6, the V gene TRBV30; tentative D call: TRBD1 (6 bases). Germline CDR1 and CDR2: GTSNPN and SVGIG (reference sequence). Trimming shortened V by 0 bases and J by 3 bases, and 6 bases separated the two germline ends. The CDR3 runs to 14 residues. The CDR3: CAWSVGGGANVLTF. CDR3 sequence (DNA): TGTGCCTGGAGTGTAGGGGGTGGGGCCAACGTCCTGACTTTC.

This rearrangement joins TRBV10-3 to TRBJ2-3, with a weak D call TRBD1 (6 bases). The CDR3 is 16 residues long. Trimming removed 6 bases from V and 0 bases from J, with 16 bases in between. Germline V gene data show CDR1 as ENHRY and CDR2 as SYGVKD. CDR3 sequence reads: CAISAKQGPSTDTQYF. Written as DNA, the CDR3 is TGTGCCATCAGCGCCAAACAGGGACCTAGCACAGATACGCAGTATTTT.

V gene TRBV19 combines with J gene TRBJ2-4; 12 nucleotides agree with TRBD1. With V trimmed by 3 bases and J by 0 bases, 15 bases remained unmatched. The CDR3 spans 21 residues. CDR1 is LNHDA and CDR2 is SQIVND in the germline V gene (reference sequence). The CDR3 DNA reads TGTGCCAGTAGTATGGGGACAGGGGGCACCAGAAACCTACTAGCCAAAAACATTCAGTACTTC. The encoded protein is CASSMGTGGTRNLLAKNIQYF.

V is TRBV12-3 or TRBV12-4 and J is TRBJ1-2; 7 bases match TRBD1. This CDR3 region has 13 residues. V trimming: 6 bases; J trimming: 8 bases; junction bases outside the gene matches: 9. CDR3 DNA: TGTGCCAGCAGCCGCGGACAGGATGGGGGCTACACCTTC. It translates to CASSRGQDGGYTF.

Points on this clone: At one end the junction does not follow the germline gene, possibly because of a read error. CDR3 DNA sequence: TGTGCGATCACCAGCGGGAGCTCTGGGGCCAACGTCCTGACTTTC. Translating it yields CAITSGSSGANVLTF. This chain links TRBV10-3 with TRBJ2-6; 8 nucleotides line up with TRBD2. Germline V gene data show CDR1 as ENHRY and CDR2 as SYGVKD. This CDR3 is 15 amino acids long.

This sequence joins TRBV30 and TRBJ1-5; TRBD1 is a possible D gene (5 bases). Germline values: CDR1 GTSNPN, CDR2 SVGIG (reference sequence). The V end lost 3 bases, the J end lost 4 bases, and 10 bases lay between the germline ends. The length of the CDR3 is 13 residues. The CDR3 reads CAWSLRGNQPQHF. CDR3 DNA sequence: TGTGCCTGGAGCCTGCGGGGGAATCAGCCCCAGCATTTT.

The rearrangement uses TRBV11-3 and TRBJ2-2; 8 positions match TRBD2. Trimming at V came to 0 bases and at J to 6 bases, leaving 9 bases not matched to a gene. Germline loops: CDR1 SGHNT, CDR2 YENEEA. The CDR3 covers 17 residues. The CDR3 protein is CASSLDLKRGMAGELFF. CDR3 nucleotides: TGTGCCAGCAGCTTAGATCTCAAGCGGGGGATGGCCGGGGAGCTGTTTTTT.

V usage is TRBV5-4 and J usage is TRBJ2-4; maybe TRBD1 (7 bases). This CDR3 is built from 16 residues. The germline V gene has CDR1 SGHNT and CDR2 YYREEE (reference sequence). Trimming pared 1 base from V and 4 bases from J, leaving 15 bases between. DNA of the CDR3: TGTGCCAGCAGCTTGAGGGGGCAGGCGGGAAAAAACATTCAGTACTTC. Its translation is CASSLRGQAGKNIQYF.

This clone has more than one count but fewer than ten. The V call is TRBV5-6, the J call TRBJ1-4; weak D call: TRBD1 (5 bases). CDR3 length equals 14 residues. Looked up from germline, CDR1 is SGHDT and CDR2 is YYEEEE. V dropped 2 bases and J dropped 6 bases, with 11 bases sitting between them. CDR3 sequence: CASSLSGSDEKLFF. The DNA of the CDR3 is TGTGCCAGCAGCTTATCAGGGTCGGATGAAAAACTGTTTTTT.

The CDR3 nucleotides are TGTGCCACCAGCAGAGATATTGTACGGGGATTCATTGAAGCTTTCTTT. Residues: CATSRDIVRGFIEAFF. The chain combines TRBV15 with TRBJ1-1; no clear D gene. There are 16 residues in the CDR3. Germline assignment: CDR1 LNHNV and CDR2 YYDKDF (reference sequence). V lost 0 bases and J 7 bases, leaving 18 bases between the germline ends.

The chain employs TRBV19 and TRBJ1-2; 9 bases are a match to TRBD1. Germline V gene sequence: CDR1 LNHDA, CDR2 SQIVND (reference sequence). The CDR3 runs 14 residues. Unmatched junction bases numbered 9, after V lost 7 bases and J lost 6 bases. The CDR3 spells CASTTGTGRDGYTF. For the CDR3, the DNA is TGTGCCAGTACCACCGGGACAGGGAGAGATGGCTACACCTTC.

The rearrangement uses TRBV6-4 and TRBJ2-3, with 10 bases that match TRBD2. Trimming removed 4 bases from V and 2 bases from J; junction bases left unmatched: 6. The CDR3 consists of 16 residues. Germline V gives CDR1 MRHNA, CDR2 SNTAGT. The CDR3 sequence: CASSALAGGPTDTQYF. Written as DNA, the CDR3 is TGTGCCAGCAGTGCTTTAGCGGGGGGACCCACAGATACGCAGTATTTT.

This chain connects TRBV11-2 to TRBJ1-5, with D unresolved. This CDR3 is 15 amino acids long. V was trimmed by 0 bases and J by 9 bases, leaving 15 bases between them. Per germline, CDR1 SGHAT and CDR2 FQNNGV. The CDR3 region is CASSLDHGEIRPQHF. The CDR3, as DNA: TGTGCCAGCAGCTTAGATCACGGGGAAATCAGGCCCCAGCATTTT. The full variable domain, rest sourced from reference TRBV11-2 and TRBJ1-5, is EAGVAQSPRYKIIEKRQSVAFWCNPISGHATLYWYQQILGQGPKLLIQFQNNGVVDDSQLPKDRFSAERLKGVDSTLKIQPAKLEDSAVYLCASSLDHGEIRPQHFGDGTRLSIL.

The CDR3 DNA reads as TGTGCCACCCAGGGTACTGGCTACACCTTC. It translates to CATQGTGYTF. This chain joins TRBV10-3 and TRBJ1-2, with D tentatively TRBD1 (5 bases). Germline V gene sequence: CDR1 ENHRY, CDR2 SYGVKD. V was shortened by 10 bases and J by 7 bases, with 10 bases between the two germline ends. The CDR3 covers 10 residues.

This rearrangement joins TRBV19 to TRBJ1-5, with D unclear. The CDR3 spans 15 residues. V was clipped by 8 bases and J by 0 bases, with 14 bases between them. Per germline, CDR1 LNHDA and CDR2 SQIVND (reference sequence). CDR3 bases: TGTGCCAGTCTAGTATCGGGTGGTAGCAATCAGCCCCAGCATTTT. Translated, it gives CASLVSGGSNQPQHF.

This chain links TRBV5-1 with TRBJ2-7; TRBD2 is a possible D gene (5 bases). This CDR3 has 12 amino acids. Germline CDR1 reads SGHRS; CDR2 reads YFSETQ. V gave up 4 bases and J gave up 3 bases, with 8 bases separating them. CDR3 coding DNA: TGCGCCAGCAGCCCACTAGGCTACGAGCAGTACTTC. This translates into CASSPLGYEQYF.

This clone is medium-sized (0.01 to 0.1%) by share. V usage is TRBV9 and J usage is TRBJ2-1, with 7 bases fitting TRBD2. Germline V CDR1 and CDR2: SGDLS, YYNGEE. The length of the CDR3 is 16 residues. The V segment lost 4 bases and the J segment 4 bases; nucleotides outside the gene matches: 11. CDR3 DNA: TGTGCCAGCAGCCCCGGACGGGCTAGCGGTTACAATGAGCAGTTCTTC. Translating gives CASSPGRASGYNEQFF.

CDR3 sequence: CASSHSQGGRGDTQYF. The CDR3 DNA follows: TGCGCCAGCAGCCACTCACAGGGGGGGCGGGGAGATACGCAGTATTTT. The chain employs TRBV4-1 and TRBJ2-3, with a weak D call TRBD1 (8 bases). The germline V and J ends were trimmed by 3 bases and 5 bases, with 18 bases remaining between them. Looked up from germline, CDR1 is MGHRA and CDR2 is YSYEKL. The CDR3 is 16 amino acids.